Presented here are 10 T cell receptor beta chains from one specimen sequenced in a study of control samples from healthy donors and cancer patients. Assay used: immunoSEQ multiplex PCR; TCRdb lists only in-frame clones, some missing. The sample yields under 450,000 clones, around 90% seen once. Sequencing input: PBMCs. The receptors originated from a man in his forties with head and neck cancer.

This chain links TRBV5-4 with TRBJ2-1; maybe TRBD2 (7 bases). Germline V gene lookup returns CDR1 SGHNT and CDR2 YYREEE (reference sequence). The CDR3 runs 14 residues. V shed 2 bases and J shed 2 bases, with 8 bases lying between them. The CDR3 reads CASSFGGPYNEQFF. The CDR3 DNA is TGTGCCAGCAGCTTCGGGGGGCCCTACAATGAGCAGTTCTTC.

The chain links TRBV27 to TRBJ2-2; a possible D gene is TRBD1 (6 bases). Germline V gives CDR1 MNHEY, CDR2 SMNVEV (reference sequence). The V and J ends lost 4 bases and 0 bases respectively, with 6 bases between them. The CDR3 is 14 amino acids. The CDR3 sequence: CASSWTANTGELFF. CDR3 nucleotide sequence: TGTGCCAGCAGTTGGACAGCGAACACCGGGGAGCTGTTTTTT.

This sequence joins TRBV29-1 and TRBJ1-5, with a possible D match to TRBD1 (6 bases). The CDR3 loop spans 14 amino acids. The germline V gene encodes CDR1 SQVTM and CDR2 ANQGSEA. V was clipped by 5 bases and J by 3 bases, with 14 bases between them. CDR3 bases: TGCAGCGTTCTAGGGCAGGGGACCAATCAGCCCCAGCATTTT. It yields the protein CSVLGQGTNQPQHF.

On this clone: This CDR3 is also generated by other DNA sequences in the sample. The rearrangement links TRBV5-1 to TRBJ2-1; 7 bases fit TRBD1. Per germline, CDR1 SGHRS and CDR2 YFSETQ. The J segment lost 7 bases and the V segment lost 1 base, leaving 2 bases of the junction unmatched. CDR3 length: 13 residues. The DNA for the CDR3 is TGCGCCAGCAGCTTGTCGACAGGGAATGAGCAGTTCTTC. Amino acids: CASSLSTGNEQFF. Full variable domain (missing parts from reference TRBV5-1 and TRBJ2-1): KAGVTQTPRYLIKTRGQQVTLSCSPISGHRSVSWYQQTPGQGLQFLFEYFSETQRNKGNFPGRFSGRQFSNSRSEMNVSTLELGDSALYLCASSLSTGNEQFFGPGTRLTVL.

The chain is built from TRBV5-6 and TRBJ1-6, with 7 bases that match TRBD1. J gave up 5 bases and V 2 bases, and 10 bases lay outside the gene matches. Germline CDR1 reads SGHDT; CDR2 reads YYEEEE. The CDR3 has 17 residues. CDR3 DNA: TGTGCCAGCAGCTTAGGGCAGGGGGGGACTAATAATTCACCCCTCCACTTT. Translated, it gives CASSLGQGGTNNSPLHF.

This clone was observed a few times. V usage is TRBV12-3 or TRBV12-4 and J usage is TRBJ1-2, with 7 bases identical to TRBD1. The CDR3 covers 13 residues. V shed 7 bases, J shed 8 bases, and the junction held 10 bases outside the gene matches. The CDR3 DNA is TGTGCCAGCACCAGGGACAGAGCGAAGGGCTACACCTTC. It translates to CASTRDRAKGYTF.

The J gene is TRBJ2-7, the V gene TRBV12-3 or TRBV12-4; no clear D gene. V lost 0 bases and J 5 bases, leaving 5 bases between the germline ends. This CDR3 has 12 residues. CDR3 in amino acids: CASSLARNEQYF. CDR3 in DNA: TGTGCCAGCAGTTTAGCGCGCAACGAGCAGTACTTC.

The CDR3 DNA reads TGTGCCAGCAGCTGGGTTGGGGGGTATTGGAATGAGCAGTTCTTC. Translated, it gives CASSWVGGYWNEQFF. This sequence joins TRBV11-2 and TRBJ2-1, with D tentatively TRBD2 (6 bases). Germline CDR1 is SGHAT and CDR2 is FQNNGV. Trimming removed 4 bases from V and 7 bases from J, with 17 bases in between. The CDR3 is made up of 15 amino acids.

V gene TRBV6-4 combines with J gene TRBJ1-1; D might be TRBD1 (6 bases). Germline lookup yields CDR1 MRHNA and CDR2 SNTAGT. Trimming took off 2 bases at V and 9 bases at J, with 13 bases between the two ends. CDR3 length: 13 amino acids. This chain's CDR3 is CASSDEGGGQAFF. As DNA, the CDR3 is TGTGCCAGCAGTGACGAGGGGGGCGGTCAAGCTTTCTTT.

CDR3 bases: TGTGCCAGCAGCACCAGGCCCGACGGGGATACGCAGTATTTT. It is translated as CASSTRPDGDTQYF. The chain is built from TRBV5-5 and TRBJ2-3; D not resolved. Per the germline V gene, CDR1 is SGHKS and CDR2 is YYEKEE (reference sequence). V was trimmed by 4 bases and J by 6 bases, leaving 15 bases between them. The length of the CDR3 is 14 residues.